One and the same sample provided the 17 T cell receptor beta chains below, sequenced in a study of cytomegalovirus exposure and HLA in healthy donors (dated by TCRdb to about 2017). Receptor amplification or capture employed the immunoSEQ multiplex PCR assay. A mixture of 60 forward primers for TCR Vbeta segments and 13 reverse primers for TCR Jbeta segments was used in the multiplex PCR. Sourced from immuneACCESS, this table was stored by TCRdb with only in-frame sequences that have V and J called. A share of the clones is absent; for the studies checked, an unresolved V gene accounts for under half, and the remainder has no known explanation. The sample contains under 130,000 clones, 10% to 15% of them found a single time. Together, the top ten hold more than 15% of the sample. Sequenced material: PBMCs. The receptors come from a middle-aged man in good health and CMV-seropositive.

This clone was found a few times. This chain connects TRBV14 to TRBJ2-3; 9 bases map to TRBD1. Germline loops: CDR1 SGHDN, CDR2 FVKESK. With V trimmed by 4 bases and J by 3 bases, 8 bases remained unmatched. The CDR3 covers 16 residues. CDR3 nucleotides: TGTGCCAGCAGCCGAATGGACAGGGGTGGGACAGATACGCAGTATTTT. It specifies CASSRMDRGGTDTQYF.

In regard to this clone: Other DNA sequences of this sample code for an identical CDR3. This chain uses TRBV5-8 with TRBJ1-1; possible D gene TRBD1, 6 bases. Trimming removed 3 bases from V and 1 base from J, with 10 bases in between. The CDR3 length is 14 residues. Germline-derived CDR1 and CDR2 are SGHTS and YDEGEE. The CDR3: CASSWDIRNTEAFF. CDR3 nucleotides: TGTGCCAGCAGCTGGGACATAAGGAACACTGAAGCTTTCTTT.

The V call is TRBV5-1, the J call TRBJ2-2; tentative D call: TRBD2 (6 bases). Trimming stripped 0 bases from V and 3 bases from J, with 15 bases between. Germline lookup yields CDR1 SGHRS and CDR2 YFSETQ. CDR3 length equals 17 residues. CDR3 residues: CASSLGGAAGYTGELFF. The CDR3 region has the DNA TGCGCCAGCAGCTTGGGAGGGGCCGCGGGATACACCGGGGAGCTGTTTTTT. Filled out from reference TRBV5-1 and TRBJ2-2, the complete variable domain reads KAGVTQTPRYLIKTRGQQVTLSCSPISGHRSVSWYQQTPGQGLQFLFEYFSETQRNKGNFPGRFSGRQFSNSRSEMNVSTLELGDSALYLCASSLGGAAGYTGELFFGEGSRLTVL.

The chain carries TRBV29-1 and TRBJ2-5; TRBD1 matches 10 bases. This CDR3 comprises 14 residues. The germline gives CDR1 SQVTM, CDR2 ANQGSEA. Trimming removed 6 bases from V and 5 bases from J; junction bases left unmatched: 9. The CDR3, as DNA: TGCAGCGTCGCGGACAGGGGGGTCAGGGAGACCCAGTACTTC. It codes for CSVADRGVRETQYF.

The chain combines TRBV25-1 with TRBJ1-2, with D unresolved. V lost 6 bases and J lost 3, with 11 bases in between. The CDR3 totals 13 residues. Germline V gene data show CDR1 as MGHDK and CDR2 as SYGVNS. CDR3 region: CASSQVKDYGYTF. The CDR3 region has the DNA TGTGCCAGCAGCCAGGTTAAGGACTATGGCTACACCTTC.

This clone has only a few counts. The gene calls are TRBV27 and TRBJ2-1; 8 bases align to TRBD1. The CDR3 extends over 16 amino acids. The ends lost 6 bases at V and 2 bases at J; junction bases unmatched: 9. Germline V gene sequence: CDR1 MNHEY, CDR2 SMNVEV (reference sequence). CDR3 bases: TGTGCCAGCAGCAGAGACAGGGGCCATACCTACAATGAGCAGTTCTTC. Translating gives CASSRDRGHTYNEQFF.

The rearrangement uses TRBV19 and TRBJ1-5, with TRBD1 matching over 7 bases. There are 16 residues in the CDR3. Germline CDR1 is LNHDA and CDR2 is SQIVND (reference sequence). V lost 4 bases and J lost 2; bases outside the gene matches: 8. As DNA, the CDR3 is TGTGCCAGTAGTACCGACAGGGTAGGCGGCAATCAGCCCCAGCATTTT. Encoded protein: CASSTDRVGGNQPQHF.

CDR3 DNA sequence: TGTGCCAGCAGCGTAGTCACAGGGTCCGGGGAGCTGTTTTTT. Its translation is CASSVVTGSGELFF. This sequence joins TRBV9 and TRBJ2-2; D perhaps matches TRBD1 (6 bases). CDR3 size: 14 residues. Germline V gene sequence: CDR1 SGDLS, CDR2 YYNGEE. The V end was cut by 0 bases, the J end by 6 bases, with 9 bases between. Full variable domain (rest looked up from reference TRBV9 and TRBJ2-2): DSGVTQTPKHLITATGQRVTLRCSPRSGDLSVYWYQQSLDQGLQFLIQYYNGEERAKGNILERFSAQQFPDLHSELNLSSLELGDSALYFCASSVVTGSGELFFGEGSRLTVL.

V and J are TRBV14 and TRBJ2-1; 11 bases are a match to TRBD2. Germline V gene data show CDR1 as SGHDN and CDR2 as FVKESK. The CDR3 runs 17 residues. Trimming removed 6 bases from V and 5 bases from J; junction bases left unmatched: 12. The DNA for the CDR3 is TGTGCCAGCAGTGCAATAGCCGGGACTAGCGGACACAATGAGCAGTTCTTC. Translated: CASSAIAGTSGHNEQFF.

This clone has more than one count but fewer than ten. The chain joins TRBV15 to TRBJ2-3; 14 nucleotides line up with TRBD2. V was clipped by 8 bases and J by 0 bases; unmatched bases: 7. The CDR3 runs 17 residues. The germline gives CDR1 LNHNV, CDR2 YYDKDF (reference sequence). The CDR3, as DNA: TGTGCCACCGGACTAGCGGGAGGCTTCTATAGCACAGATACGCAGTATTTT. Its protein product is CATGLAGGFYSTDTQYF.

About this clone itself: Other nucleotide sequences from this sample produce the same CDR3. The gene calls are TRBV6-5 and TRBJ2-5, with 10 bases lining up with TRBD2. CDR3 length: 15 amino acids. Losses at the gene ends were 2 bases for V and 4 bases for J; bases not matched to a gene: 4. Looked up from germline, CDR1 is MNHEY and CDR2 is SVGAGI. The CDR3 DNA reads as TGTGCCAGCAGTTACCTAGCGGGAGAGGGAGAGACCCAGTACTTC. This codes for CASSYLAGEGETQYF.

This clone has a handful of counts. The chain has TRBV15 and TRBJ1-3, with D maybe TRBD1 (6 bases). V was shortened by 5 bases and J by 0 bases, with 23 bases between the two germline ends. The CDR3 has 19 amino acids. Germline V gene lookup returns CDR1 LNHNV and CDR2 YYDKDF (reference sequence). CDR3 protein: CATSSSGTWVGSSGNTIYF. CDR3 in DNA: TGTGCCACCAGCTCATCCGGGACATGGGTGGGTTCCTCTGGAAACACCATATATTTT.

There are a few counts of this clone. The genes are TRBV28 and TRBJ1-1; 11 bases fit TRBD1. The germline gives CDR1 MDHEN, CDR2 SYDVKM. The CDR3 is made up of 16 amino acids. V shed 7 bases and J 6 bases; nucleotides not matched to a gene: 13. The CDR3 region has the DNA TGTGCCAGCACCTCCGGGACAGGGGGTTCGGCGGCTGAAGCTTTCTTT. Its translation is CASTSGTGGSAAEAFF.

This chain links TRBV7-2 with TRBJ2-1; 8 bases are a match to TRBD2. Trimming cost V 4 bases and J 5 bases; bases outside gene matches: 7. This CDR3 contains 15 residues. Germline V CDR1 and CDR2: SGHTA, FQGNSA. The CDR3 nucleotides are TGTGCCAGCAGCTCCCGGACTAGCCAGAACAATGAGCAGTTCTTC. It specifies CASSSRTSQNNEQFF. Supplemented by reference TRBV7-2 and TRBJ2-1, the full variable domain reads GAGVSQSPSNKVTEKGKDVELRCDPISGHTALYWYRQSLGQGLEFLIYFQGNSAPDKSGLPSDRFSAERTGGSVSTLTIQRTQQEDSAVYLCASSSRTSQNNEQFFGPGTRLTVL.

The chain uses TRBV6-4 and TRBJ1-5; no firm D call. CDR3 size: 17 residues. Germline CDR1 is MRHNA and CDR2 is SNTAGT. Trimming left V 0 bases short and J 2 bases short, with 14 bases between. The DNA for the CDR3 is TGTGCCAGCAGTGACTCGGGCACCTTTTATCGCAATCAGCCCCAGCATTTT. Its protein product is CASSDSGTFYRNQPQHF.

The chain uses TRBV2 and TRBJ2-3; TRBD1 agrees at 7 bases. The CDR3 has 11 residues. The trim removed 10 bases at V and 6 bases at J, leaving 4 bases unmatched. CDR1 is SNHLY and CDR2 is FYNNEI in the germline V gene. The CDR3 nucleotides are TGTGCCATTCAGGGGGAGGATACGCAGTATTTT. Its protein is CAIQGEDTQYF.

A single count supports this clone. The DNA for the CDR3 is TGCAGCGTTGAAGAAGGGGTCATTCCGAACACGCAGTATTTT. Translating gives CSVEEGVIPNTQYF. The chain couples TRBV29-1 to TRBJ2-3, with a possible D match to TRBD1 (5 bases). The V and J ends lost 0 bases and 9 bases respectively, with 16 bases between them. Germline V lookup: CDR1 SQVTM, CDR2 ANQGSEA. The CDR3 sequence is 14 residues long.